What follows describes a single T cell receptor (beta chain). The sample comes from a study of blood T cell repertoires in COVID-19. Study-level information: The study drew acute and convalescent COVID-19 samples from the United States, Italy and Spain. Sample material is recorded as cDNA or gDNA derived from T cells, B-cell-depleted T cells, or PBMCs.

The CDR3 runs 12 residues. The V gene lost 6 bases and the J gene lost 12 bases, with 17 bases spanning the gap. Germline V gene lookup returns CDR1 LNHDA and CDR2 SQIVND (reference sequence). In the authors' methods: The assay estimated nucleated cells by amplifying reference gene primers. Assay used: immunoSEQ multiplex PCR; TCRdb lists only in-frame clones, some missing. V, J and clone size are taken as reported in that table, and D and trimming were inferred from the DNA itself. This table holds around 18,000 clones, roughly nine tenths found once. The sequence derives from a man in his 60s with active COVID-19. The V call is TRBV19, the J call TRBJ1-2; TRBD1 is a possible D gene (5 bases). Sequencing used peripheral blood. The CDR3 nucleotides are TGTGCCAGTAGCATGGCAGGGTACATCCACACCTTC. Encoded protein: CASSMAGYIHTF.